The clone carrying this T cell receptor beta chain was counted ten times or more. The germline V gene encodes CDR1 LGHNA and CDR2 YNFKEQ. The CDR3 sequence is 18 residues long. V was pared by 0 bases and J by 0 bases, with 14 bases between. Treatment was busulfan-fludarabine conditioning, a marrow graft, and cyclophosphamide on days +3 and +4. This specimen belongs to a study of T cells after posttransplantation cyclophosphamide. The protocol was immunoSEQ multiplex PCR, while the TCRdb copy is restricted to in-frame clones and leaves out a portion. The sample lists 15,000 to 20,000 clones, none appearing once, the ten largest making up approximately 0.54%.

This sequence originates from a female patient between 30 and 40 years old who received an allogeneic stem cell transplant from a related donor, was CMV-positive, and had no GVHD. Some T cells may be graft donor cells. Sequencing used PBMCs, obtained after allogeneic stem cell transplant with posttransplant cyclophosphamide. The chain has TRBV4-2 and TRBJ1-4; possible D gene TRBD1, 5 bases. The CDR3 loop is CASSQEAQVIATNEKLFF. For the CDR3, the DNA is TGTGCCAGCAGCCAAGAAGCACAGGTTATTGCAACTAATGAAAAACTGTTTTTT.